The source of this TCR beta chain is a study of cytomegalovirus exposure and HLA in healthy donors. CDR3 length equals 14 residues. Germline lookup yields CDR1 MNHEY and CDR2 SMNVEV (reference sequence). Trimming shortened V by 2 bases and J by 4 bases, and 11 bases separated the two germline ends. The PCR employed 60 Vbeta primers together with 13 Jbeta primers. Repertoires were generated with immunoSEQ multiplex PCR, while TCRdb's copy carries only in-frame clones and drops some. The sample includes roughly 99,000 clones, approximately 79% of them seen just once. Points from the study as a whole: An analysis that came later showed most CMV-associated TCR beta chains appearing HLA-restricted. DRB1 had the most TCR associations and HLA-C the fewest, a later analysis found, with rates varying by HLA locus. A link between a missense DCLRE1C variant and TCR beta V- and J-gene trimming emerged from a later analysis. Many donors carried some public TCRs, although rarity characterized most TCR sequences.

In regard to this clone: The antigen remains undetermined.

V and J are TRBV27 and TRBJ1-2; D perhaps matches TRBD1 (5 bases). The specimen sequenced was PBMCs. The source is a male donor in good health and CMV-seronegative. CDR3 DNA: TGTGCCAGCAGTTTAGCAGTAGGGGCCTATGGCTACACCTTC. Translating gives CASSLAVGAYGYTF.